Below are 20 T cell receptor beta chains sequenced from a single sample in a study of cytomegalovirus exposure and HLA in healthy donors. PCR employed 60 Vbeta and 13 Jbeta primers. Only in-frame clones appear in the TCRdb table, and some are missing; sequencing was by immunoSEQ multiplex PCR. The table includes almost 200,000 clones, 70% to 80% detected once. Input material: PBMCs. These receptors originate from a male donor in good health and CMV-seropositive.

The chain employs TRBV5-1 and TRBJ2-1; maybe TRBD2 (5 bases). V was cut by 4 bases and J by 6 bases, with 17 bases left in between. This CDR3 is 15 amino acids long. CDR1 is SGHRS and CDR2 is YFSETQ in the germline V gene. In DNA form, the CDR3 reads TGCGCCAGCAGCATCCTAGCCGGAGGAGGCAATGAGCAGTTCTTC. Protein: CASSILAGGGNEQFF.

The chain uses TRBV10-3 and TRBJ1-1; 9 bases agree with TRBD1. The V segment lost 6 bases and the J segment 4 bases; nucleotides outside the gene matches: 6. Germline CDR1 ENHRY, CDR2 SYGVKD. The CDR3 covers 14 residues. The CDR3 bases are TGTGCCATCAGAGGGACAGGGTTTCCCACTGAAGCTTTCTTT. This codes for CAIRGTGFPTEAFF.

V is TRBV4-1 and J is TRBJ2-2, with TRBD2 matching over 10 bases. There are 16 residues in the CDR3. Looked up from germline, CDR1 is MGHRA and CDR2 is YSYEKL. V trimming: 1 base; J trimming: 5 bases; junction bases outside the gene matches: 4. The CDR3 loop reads CASSQGIAGGTGELFF. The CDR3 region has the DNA TGCGCCAGCAGCCAAGGTATAGCGGGAGGTACCGGGGAGCTGTTTTTT.

CDR3 sequence reads: CASMPLSGRGPDGYTF. DNA for the CDR3: TGTGCCAGTATGCCCCTCTCCGGAAGGGGGCCGGATGGCTACACCTTC. The gene calls are TRBV19 and TRBJ1-2; 7 bases map to TRBD1. The CDR3 has 16 amino acids. Trimming took 7 bases from V and 6 from J; bases not matched to a gene: 17. Germline lookup yields CDR1 LNHDA and CDR2 SQIVND (reference sequence). The complete variable domain, with remaining parts taken from reference TRBV19 and TRBJ1-2, reads DGGITQSPKYLFRKEGQNVTLSCEQNLNHDAMYWYRQDPGQGLRLIYYSQIVNDFQKGDIAEGYSVSREKKESFPLTVTSAQKNPTAFYLCASMPLSGRGPDGYTFGSGTRLTVV.

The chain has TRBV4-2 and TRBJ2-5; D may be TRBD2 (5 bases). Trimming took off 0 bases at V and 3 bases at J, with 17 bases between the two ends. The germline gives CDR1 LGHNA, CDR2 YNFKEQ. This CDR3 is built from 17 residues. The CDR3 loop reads CASSQDGSRSGEETQYF. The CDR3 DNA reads TGTGCCAGCAGCCAAGATGGCTCTAGGAGCGGAGAAGAGACCCAGTACTTC.

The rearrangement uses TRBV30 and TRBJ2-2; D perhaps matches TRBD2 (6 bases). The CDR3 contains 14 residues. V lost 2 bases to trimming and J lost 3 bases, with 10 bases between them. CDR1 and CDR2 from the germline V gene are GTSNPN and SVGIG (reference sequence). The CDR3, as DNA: TGTGCCTGGAGTCGGACTATTGACACCGGGGAGCTGTTTTTT. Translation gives CAWSRTIDTGELFF.

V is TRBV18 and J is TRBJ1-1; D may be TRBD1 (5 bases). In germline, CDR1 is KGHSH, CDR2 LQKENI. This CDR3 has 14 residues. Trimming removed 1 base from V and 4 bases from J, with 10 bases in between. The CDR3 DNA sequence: TGTGCCAGCTCACCACAGGGTAGGGGCACTGAAGCTTTCTTT. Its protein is CASSPQGRGTEAFF.

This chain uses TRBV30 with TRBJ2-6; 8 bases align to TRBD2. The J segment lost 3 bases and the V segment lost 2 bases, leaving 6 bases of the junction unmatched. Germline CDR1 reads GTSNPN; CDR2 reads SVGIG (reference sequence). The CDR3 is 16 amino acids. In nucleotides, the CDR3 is TGTGCCTGGAGTAGGGCGGGGGGCGGTGGGGCCAACGTCCTGACTTTC. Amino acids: CAWSRAGGGGANVLTF.

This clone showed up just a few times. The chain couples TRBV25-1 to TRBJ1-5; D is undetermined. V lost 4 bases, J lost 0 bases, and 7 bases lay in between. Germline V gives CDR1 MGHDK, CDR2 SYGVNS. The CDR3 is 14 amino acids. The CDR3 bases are TGTGCCAGCAGTGTAGAATATAGCAATCAGCCCCAGCATTTT. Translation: CASSVEYSNQPQHF.

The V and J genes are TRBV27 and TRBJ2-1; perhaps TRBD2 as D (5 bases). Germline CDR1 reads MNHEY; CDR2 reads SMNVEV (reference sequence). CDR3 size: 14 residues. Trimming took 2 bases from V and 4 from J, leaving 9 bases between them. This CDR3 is CASSLIPGYNEQFF. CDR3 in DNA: TGTGCCAGCAGTTTAATCCCGGGGTACAATGAGCAGTTCTTC.

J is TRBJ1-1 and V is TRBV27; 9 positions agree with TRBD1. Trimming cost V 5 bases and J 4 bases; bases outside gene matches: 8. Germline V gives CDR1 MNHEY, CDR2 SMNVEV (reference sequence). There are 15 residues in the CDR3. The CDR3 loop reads CASSPLGQGTTEAFF. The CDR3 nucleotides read TGTGCCAGCAGTCCGCTGGGACAGGGAACCACTGAAGCTTTCTTT.

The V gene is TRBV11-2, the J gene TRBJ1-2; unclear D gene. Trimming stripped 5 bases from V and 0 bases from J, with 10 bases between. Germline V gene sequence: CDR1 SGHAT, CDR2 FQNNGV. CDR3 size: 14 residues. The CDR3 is CASSLTRTNYGYTF. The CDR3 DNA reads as TGTGCCAGCAGCCTGACCAGGACTAACTATGGCTACACCTTC.

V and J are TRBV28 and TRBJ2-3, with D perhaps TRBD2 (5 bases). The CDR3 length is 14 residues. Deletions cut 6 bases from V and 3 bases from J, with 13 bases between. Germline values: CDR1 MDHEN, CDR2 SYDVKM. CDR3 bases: TGTGCCAGCAGAGCGGTTAGCCATACAGATACGCAGTATTTT. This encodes CASRAVSHTDTQYF. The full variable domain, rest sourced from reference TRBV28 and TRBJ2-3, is DVKVTQSSRYLVKRTGEKVFLECVQDMDHENMFWYRQDPGLGLRLIYFSYDVKMKEKGDIPEGYSVSREKKERFSLILESASTNQTSMYLCASRAVSHTDTQYFGPGTRLTVL.

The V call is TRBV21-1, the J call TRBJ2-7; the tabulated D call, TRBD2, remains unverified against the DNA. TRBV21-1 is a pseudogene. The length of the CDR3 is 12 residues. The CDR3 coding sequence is TGTGCCAGCAGCAGCCCCTACCACGAGCAGTACTTC. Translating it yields CASSSPYHEQYF.

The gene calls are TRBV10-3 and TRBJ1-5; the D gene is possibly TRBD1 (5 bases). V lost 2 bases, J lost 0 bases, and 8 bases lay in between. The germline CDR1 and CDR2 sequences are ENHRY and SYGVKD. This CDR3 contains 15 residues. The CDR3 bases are TGTGCCATCAGTGAGGGAGGGGATAGCAATCAGCCCCAGCATTTT. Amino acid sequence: CAISEGGDSNQPQHF.

The CDR3 spells CASSSPLRGYEQYF. CDR3 bases: TGTGCCAGCAGTTCCCCCCTGCGGGGCTACGAGCAGTACTTC. The chain uses TRBV27 and TRBJ2-7; maybe TRBD2 (6 bases). CDR1 is MNHEY and CDR2 is SMNVEV in the germline V gene (reference sequence). This CDR3 region has 14 residues. V lost 4 bases, J lost 3 bases, and 13 bases lay in between.

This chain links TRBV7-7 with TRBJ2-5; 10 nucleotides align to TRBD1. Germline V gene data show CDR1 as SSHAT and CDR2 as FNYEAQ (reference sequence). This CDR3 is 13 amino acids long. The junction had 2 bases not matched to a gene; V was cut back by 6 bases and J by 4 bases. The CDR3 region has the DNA TGTGCCAGCAGTCGGGACAGGGGAGAGACCCAGTACTTC. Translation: CASSRDRGETQYF. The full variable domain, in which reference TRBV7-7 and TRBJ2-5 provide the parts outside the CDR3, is GAGVSQSPRYKVTKRGQDVTLRCDPISSHATLYWYQQALGQGPEFLTYFNYEAQPDKSGLPSDRFSAERPEGSISTLTIQRTEQRDSAMYRCASSRDRGETQYFGPGTRLLVL.

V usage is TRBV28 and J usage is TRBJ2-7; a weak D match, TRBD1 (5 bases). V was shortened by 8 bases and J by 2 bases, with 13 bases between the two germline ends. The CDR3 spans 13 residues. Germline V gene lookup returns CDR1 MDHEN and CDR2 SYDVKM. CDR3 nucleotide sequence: TGTGCCAGCGGCTTGGACACTCCCTACGAGCAGTACTTC. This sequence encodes CASGLDTPYEQYF. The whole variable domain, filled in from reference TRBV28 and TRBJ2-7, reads DVKVTQSSRYLVKRTGEKVFLECVQDMDHENMFWYRQDPGLGLRLIYFSYDVKMKEKGDIPEGYSVSREKKERFSLILESASTNQTSMYLCASGLDTPYEQYFGPGTRLTVT.

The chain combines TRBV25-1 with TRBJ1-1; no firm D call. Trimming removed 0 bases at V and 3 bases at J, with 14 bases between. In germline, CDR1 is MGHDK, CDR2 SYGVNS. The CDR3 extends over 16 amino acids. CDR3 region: CASSEYKGGRYTEAFF. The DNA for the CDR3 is TGTGCCAGCAGTGAATATAAAGGAGGGAGGTACACTGAAGCTTTCTTT.

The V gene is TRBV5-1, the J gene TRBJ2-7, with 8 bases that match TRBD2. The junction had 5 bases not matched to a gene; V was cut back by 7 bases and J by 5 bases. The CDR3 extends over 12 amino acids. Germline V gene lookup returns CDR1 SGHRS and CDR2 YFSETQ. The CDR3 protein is CASRGGRHEQYF. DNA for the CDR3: TGCGCCAGCCGCGGGGGGCGGCACGAGCAGTACTTC.